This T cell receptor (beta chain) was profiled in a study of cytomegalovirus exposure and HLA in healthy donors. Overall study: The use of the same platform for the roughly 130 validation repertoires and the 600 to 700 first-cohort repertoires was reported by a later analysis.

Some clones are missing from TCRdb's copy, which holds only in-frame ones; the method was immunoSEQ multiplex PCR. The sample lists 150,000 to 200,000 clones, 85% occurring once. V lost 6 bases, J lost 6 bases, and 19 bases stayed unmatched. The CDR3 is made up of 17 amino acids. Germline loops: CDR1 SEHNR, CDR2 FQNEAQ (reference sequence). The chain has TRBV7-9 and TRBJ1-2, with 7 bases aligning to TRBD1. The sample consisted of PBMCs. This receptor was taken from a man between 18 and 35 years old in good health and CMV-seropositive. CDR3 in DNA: TGTGCCAGCAGGCCCGCACGGGGACAGCGGCAGATCGATGGCTACACCTTC. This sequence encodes CASRPARGQRQIDGYTF.